The next 18 T cell receptor beta chains were all read from a single sample in a study of neurological immune-mediated disorders. TCRdb independently ran MiXCR on the 5' RACE reads; one entry per CDR3 protein. The data contain approximately 32,000 distinct CDR3 sequences, nearly 7.5% of them singletons. Sequencing input: PBMCs. Source of these receptors: a woman between 35 and 50 years old in good health.

There are many counts of this clonotype. The chain links TRBV11-2 to TRBJ2-5; 7 bases are shared with TRBD1. J was trimmed by 3 bases and V by 4 bases; bases with no gene match: 11. In germline, CDR1 is SGHAT, CDR2 FQNNGV. The CDR3 consists of 16 residues. CDR3 DNA sequence: TGTGCCAGCAGCTCCGTAGACAGGGCAGGGAAAGAGACCCAGTACTTC. This sequence encodes CASSSVDRAGKETQYF.

The sample holds many counts of this clonotype. This sequence joins TRBV18 and TRBJ2-1; perhaps TRBD2 as D (6 bases). CDR1 and CDR2 (germline): KGHSH, LQKENI. V was pared by 1 base and J by 2 bases, with 9 bases between. This CDR3 region has 15 residues. CDR3 region: CASSPQEGAYNEQFF. Written as DNA, the CDR3 is TGTGCCAGCTCACCACAGGAGGGTGCCTACAATGAGCAGTTCTTC.

This clonotype was observed many times. The gene calls are TRBV7-6 and TRBJ2-3; D not certain. Deletions cut 8 bases from V and 1 base from J, with 10 bases between. Germline-derived CDR1 and CDR2 are SGHVS and FNYEAQ. This CDR3 spans 13 amino acids. The CDR3 sequence is CASGGSRTDTQYF. The CDR3 nucleotides read TGTGCCAGCGGCGGATCTCGCACAGATACGCAGTATTTT.

This clonotype has ten or more counts. This chain joins TRBV2 and TRBJ1-1; D not certain. Germline CDR1 is SNHLY and CDR2 is FYNNEI. The CDR3 length is 16 residues. V was cut by 4 bases and J by 3 bases, with 18 bases left in between. The CDR3 DNA sequence: TGTGCCAGCAGTGGTCAGAATTATCATACGGACACTGAAGCTTTCTTT. Translation: CASSGQNYHTDTEAFF.

Many counts were recorded for this clonotype. V gene TRBV5-5 combines with J gene TRBJ2-1, with 9 positions matching TRBD2. Per germline, CDR1 SGHKS and CDR2 YYEKEE (reference sequence). V shed 3 bases, J shed 2 bases, and the junction held 3 bases outside the gene matches. This CDR3 comprises 15 residues. CDR3 region: CASSSGLAPYNEQFF. The CDR3 coding sequence is TGTGCCAGCAGCTCTGGACTAGCGCCCTACAATGAGCAGTTCTTC. Full variable domain (remainder filled in from reference TRBV5-5 and TRBJ2-1): DAGVTQSPTHLIKTRGQQVTLRCSPISGHKSVSWYQQVLGQGPQFIFQYYEKEERGRGNFPDRFSARQFPNYSSELNVNALLLGDSALYLCASSSGLAPYNEQFFGPGTRLTVL.

Judged by abundance, this clonotype is medium-sized. The chain recombines TRBV7-2 with TRBJ2-7; 7 positions agree with TRBD2. Looked up from germline, CDR1 is SGHTA and CDR2 is FQGNSA. The junction had 7 bases not matched to a gene; V was cut back by 1 base and J by 4 bases. The CDR3 extends over 15 amino acids. The chain's CDR3 is CASSLVRLAVYEQYF. CDR3 bases: TGTGCCAGCAGCTTAGTAAGGCTAGCGGTTTACGAGCAGTACTTC. The full variable domain, its missing parts supplied by reference TRBV7-2 and TRBJ2-7, is GAGVSQSPSNKVTEKGKDVELRCDPISGHTALYWYRQSLGQGLEFLIYFQGNSAPDKSGLPSDRFSAERTGGSVSTLTIQRTQQEDSAVYLCASSLVRLAVYEQYFGPGTRLTVT.

This clonotype was detected ten times or more. V is TRBV11-3 and J is TRBJ2-3, with D unclear. Germline CDR1 and CDR2: SGHNT and YENEEA. V lost 8 bases, J lost 6 bases, and 15 bases lay in between. The CDR3 runs to 13 residues. This CDR3 is CASARQRSDTQYF. CDR3 sequence (DNA): TGTGCCAGCGCCCGGCAACGCTCTGATACGCAGTATTTT.

This clonotype was observed at least ten times. V and J are TRBV5-1 and TRBJ1-4; TRBD1 might be the D (6 bases). CDR1 and CDR2 from the germline V gene are SGHRS and YFSETQ. With 4 bases removed from V and 2 bases from J, the gap between germline ends came to 15 bases. The CDR3 runs to 16 residues. Here the CDR3 DNA reads TGCGCCAGCAGCCCGTTGTCGCAGGGGACTAATGAAAAACTGTTTTTT. Translated, it gives CASSPLSQGTNEKLFF.

This clonotype was counted many times. The V call is TRBV20-1, the J call TRBJ2-1, with 12 bases identical to TRBD2. The CDR3 spans 14 residues. V shed 6 bases, J shed 7 bases, and the junction held 7 bases outside the gene matches. In germline, CDR1 is DFQATT, CDR2 SNEGSKA (reference sequence). The DNA for the CDR3 is TGCAGTGCGATCCTAGCGGGAGGGTTAAATGAGCAGTTCTTC. Translated: CSAILAGGLNEQFF.

This clonotype was seen repeatedly, ten times or more. The chain carries TRBV18 and TRBJ2-1; D is undetermined. Germline CDR1 is KGHSH and CDR2 is LQKENI. With 5 bases removed from V and 7 bases from J, the gap between germline ends came to 18 bases. The CDR3 has 15 residues. The CDR3 spells CASSDRGTGTNEQFF. The CDR3 nucleotides are TGTGCCAGCTCAGATAGAGGCACGGGCACGAATGAGCAGTTCTTC. Complete variable domain (other parts from reference TRBV18 and TRBJ2-1): NAGVMQNPRHLVRRRGQEARLRCSPMKGHSHVYWYRQLPEEGLKFMVYLQKENIIDESGMPKERFSAEFPKEGPSILRIQQVVRGDSAAYFCASSDRGTGTNEQFFGPGTRLTVL.

This clonotype was seen many times. This sequence joins TRBV15 and TRBJ1-5; a possible D gene is TRBD1 (6 bases). Germline values: CDR1 LNHNV, CDR2 YYDKDF (reference sequence). CDR3 size: 19 residues. The V and J ends lost 6 bases and 0 bases respectively, with 24 bases between them. DNA of the CDR3: TGTGCCACCAGTCCCCGGGGCGGGGGCAGATGGTATAGCAATCAGCCCCAGCATTTT. It encodes CATSPRGGGRWYSNQPQHF.

This clonotype was detected many times. The rearrangement uses TRBV4-1 and TRBJ1-1; D is unresolved. Germline V gene lookup returns CDR1 MGHRA and CDR2 YSYEKL. This CDR3 has 14 amino acids. Trimming took 0 bases from V and 1 from J, leaving 6 bases between them. The CDR3 reads CASSQEEGNTEAFF. The CDR3 DNA reads as TGCGCCAGCAGCCAAGAGGAGGGGAACACTGAAGCTTTCTTT.

This clonotype appeared many times. This chain joins TRBV12-3 or TRBV12-4 and TRBJ1-2, with D tentatively TRBD1 (5 bases). Trimming pared 6 bases from V and 6 bases from J, leaving 14 bases between. The CDR3 is 13 amino acids. The CDR3 loop is CASSLTGFHGYTF. CDR3 in DNA: TGTGCCAGCAGCTTAACAGGTTTCCATGGCTACACCTTC.

This clonotype was picked up many times. The V call is TRBV9, the J call TRBJ2-3; D uncertain. Germline assignment: CDR1 SGDLS and CDR2 YYNGEE. Trimming left V 4 bases short and J 1 base short, with 10 bases between. This CDR3 has 14 amino acids. This CDR3 is CASSPRRRTDTQYF. The CDR3 coding sequence is TGTGCCAGCAGCCCCCGGCGGCGCACAGATACGCAGTATTTT.

The table lists this clonotype with many counts. The chain has TRBV6-2 or TRBV6-3 and TRBJ1-2; D not resolved. This CDR3 is built from 13 residues. Germline V gene lookup returns CDR1 MNHEY and CDR2 SVGEGT. The V end was cut by 7 bases, the J end by 0 bases, with 9 bases between. CDR3 protein: CASTRAPNYGYTF. The CDR3 DNA reads TGTGCCAGCACAAGGGCACCTAACTATGGCTACACCTTC.

This clonotype was seen repeatedly, ten times or more. This chain connects TRBV6-5 to TRBJ2-2; weak D call: TRBD2 (5 bases). This CDR3 comprises 13 residues. Germline-derived CDR1 and CDR2 are MNHEY and SVGAGI. V was trimmed by 6 bases and J by 5 bases, leaving 10 bases between them. For the CDR3, the DNA is TGTGCCAGCAGCCGCGGACTTACCGGGGAGCTGTTTTTT. This translates into CASSRGLTGELFF.

J is TRBJ2-5 and V is TRBV5-1; TRBD1 matches 7 bases. CDR1 SGHRS and CDR2 YFSETQ come from the germline V gene. Unmatched junction bases numbered 6, after V lost 0 bases and J lost 1 base. The CDR3 is made up of 16 amino acids. DNA for the CDR3: TGCGCCAGCAGCTTGGGTCAAGGGGGCTCCCAAGAGACCCAGTACTTC. Its protein is CASSLGQGGSQETQYF.

This clonotype appeared many times. The V and J genes are TRBV27 and TRBJ1-2; the D is unclear. The CDR3 spans 13 residues. The V and J ends lost 6 bases and 4 bases respectively, with 12 bases between them. The V gene's germline CDR1 is MNHEY and CDR2 SMNVEV (reference sequence). The CDR3: CASRRAGPYGYTF. In DNA, the CDR3 is TGTGCCAGCAGAAGGGCCGGTCCCTATGGCTACACCTTC.